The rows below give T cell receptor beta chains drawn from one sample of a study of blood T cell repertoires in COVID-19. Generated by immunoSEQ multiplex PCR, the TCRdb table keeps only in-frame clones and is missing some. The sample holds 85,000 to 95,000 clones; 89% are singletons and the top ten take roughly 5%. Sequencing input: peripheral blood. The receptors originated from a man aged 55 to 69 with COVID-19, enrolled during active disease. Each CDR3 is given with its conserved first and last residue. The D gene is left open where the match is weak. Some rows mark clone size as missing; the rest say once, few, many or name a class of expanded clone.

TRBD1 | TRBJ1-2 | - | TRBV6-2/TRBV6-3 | TGTGCCAGCAGCGGGACAGAGGACTATGGCTACACCTTC | CASSGTEDYGYTF
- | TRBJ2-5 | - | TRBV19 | TGTGCCATAACACACACCGGGACAAACCCAGAGACCCAGTACTTC | CAITHTGTNPETQYF
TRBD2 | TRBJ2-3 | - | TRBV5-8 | TGTGCCAGCAGCTACGGGACTAACACAGATACGCAGTATTTT | CASSYGTNTDTQYF
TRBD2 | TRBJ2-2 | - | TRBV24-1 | TGTGCCACCAGTACACTAGCGGGACACGGGGAGCTGTTTTTT | CATSTLAGHGELFF
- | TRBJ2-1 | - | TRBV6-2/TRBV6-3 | TGTGCCAGCAGTCTCCTCCTGAGCTCCTACAATGAGCAGTTCTTC | CASSLLLSSYNEQFF
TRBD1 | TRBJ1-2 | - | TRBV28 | TGTGCCAGCAGTCCTTGGGGGGACAGCCCCTCCTATGGCTACACCTTC | CASSPWGDSPSYGYTF
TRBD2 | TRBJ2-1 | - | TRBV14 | TGTGCCAGCAGCCTAGCGGGAGCGAATGAGCAGTTCTTC | CASSLAGANEQFF
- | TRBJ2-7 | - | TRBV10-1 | TGCGCCAGCAGTGAGACCCTAGGTGGAGGGCAGTACTTC | CASSETLGGGQYF
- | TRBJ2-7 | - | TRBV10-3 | TGTGCCATCAGTGACCCCGGTGGGCACGAGCAGTACTTC | CAISDPGGHEQYF
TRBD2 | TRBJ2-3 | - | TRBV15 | TGTGCCACCAGCAGACTAGCGGGAGGGCCAGATACGCAGTATTTT | CATSRLAGGPDTQYF
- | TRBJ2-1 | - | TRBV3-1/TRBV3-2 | TGTGCCAGCAGCCGGTCTAGTGGTGAGCAGTTCTTC | CASSRSSGEQFF
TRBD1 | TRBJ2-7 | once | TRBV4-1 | TGCGCCAGCAGCCAAGGATTCAGGGGGCGGGAATCCTACGAGCAGTACTTC | CASSQGFRGRESYEQYF
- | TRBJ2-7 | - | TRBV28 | TGTGCCAGCAGGGGATGGCAGGGGGGTTACGAGCAGTACTTC | CASRGWQGGYEQYF
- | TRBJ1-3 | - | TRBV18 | TGTGCCAGCTCTCTTAAGAGCTCTGGAAACACCATATATTTT | CASSLKSSGNTIYF
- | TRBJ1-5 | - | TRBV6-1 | TGTGCCAGCAGTGATTGGCAGAATCAGCCCCAGCATTTT | CASSDWQNQPQHF
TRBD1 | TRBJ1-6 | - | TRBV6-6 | TGTGCCAGCAGCCAACAGGGGGCCGGCTATAATTCACCCCTCCACTTT | CASSQQGAGYNSPLHF
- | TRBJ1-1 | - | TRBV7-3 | TGTGCCAGCAGCTTACAGGGGAACACTGAAGCTTTCTTT | CASSLQGNTEAFF
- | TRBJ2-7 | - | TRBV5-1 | TGCGCCAGCAGCCTCGGACAGCTCTCCTACGAGCAGTACTTC | CASSLGQLSYEQYF
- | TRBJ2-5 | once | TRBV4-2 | TGTGCCAGCAGCCTCAGGTGGGGGGACCAGTACTTC | CASSLRWGDQYF
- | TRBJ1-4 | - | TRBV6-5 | TGTGCCAGCAGTTCCCCCTGGGGAGGGGATGAAAAACTGTTTTTT | CASSSPWGGDEKLFF
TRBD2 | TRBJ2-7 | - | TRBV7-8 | TGTGCCAGCAGCTTAGATGCTAGCGGGAGACTCGAGCAGTACTTC | CASSLDASGRLEQYF
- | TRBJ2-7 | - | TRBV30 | TGTGCCTGGAGTGTTACAGGAGGGTACGAGCAGTACTTC | CAWSVTGGYEQYF
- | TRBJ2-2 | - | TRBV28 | TGTGCCTGCCGGGGGGCCCCGAACACCGGGGAGCTGTTTTTT | CACRGAPNTGELFF
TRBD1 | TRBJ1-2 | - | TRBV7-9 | TGTGCCAGCAGCTCAAACCTTGGGACAGGGGACTATGGCTACACCTTC | CASSSNLGTGDYGYTF
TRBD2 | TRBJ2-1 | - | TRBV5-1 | TGCGCCAGCAGCTTGGTGGTAGCGGGATCATTGTATGAGCAGTTCTTC | CASSLVVAGSLYEQFF
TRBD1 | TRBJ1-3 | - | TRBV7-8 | TGTGCCAGCAGCTTAGAGTGGGACAGCAGCTCTGGAAACACCATATATTTT | CASSLEWDSSSGNTIYF
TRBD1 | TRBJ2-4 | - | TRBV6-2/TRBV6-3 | TGTGCCAGCAGTACCGGGACAGGGATCCTCTCGGTTCAGTACTTC | CASSTGTGILSVQYF
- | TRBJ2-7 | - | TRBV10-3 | TGTGCCATCAGTGAGTCGGTTCAGGGAAGCGAGCAGTACTTC | CAISESVQGSEQYF
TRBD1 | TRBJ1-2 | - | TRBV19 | TGTGCCAGTAGTATGGAGACAGGGGATGGCTACACCTTC | CASSMETGDGYTF
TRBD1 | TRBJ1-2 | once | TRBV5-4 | TGTGCCAGCAGCGGACAGGGGATGGGAGGCTACACCTTC | CASSGQGMGGYTF
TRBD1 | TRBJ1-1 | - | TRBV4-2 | TGTGCCAGCAGCCGCCGGGACAGGGGAAATGAAGCTTTCTTT | CASSRRDRGNEAFF
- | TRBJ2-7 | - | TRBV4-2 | TGTGCCAGCAGCCAGGGCACCGGGATGCGGGGTTCCTACGAGCAGTACTTC | CASSQGTGMRGSYEQYF
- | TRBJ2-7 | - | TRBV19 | TGTGCCAGTAGTATCCGGGACTCTTCCTACGAGCAGTACTTC | CASSIRDSSYEQYF
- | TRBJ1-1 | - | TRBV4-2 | TGTGCCAGCAGGAGGGACGGGGGAGGCACTGAAGCTTTCTTT | CASRRDGGGTEAFF
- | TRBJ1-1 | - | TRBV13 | TGTGCCAGCAGCTTCCAGGGTGGGGAAGCTTTCTTT | CASSFQGGEAFF
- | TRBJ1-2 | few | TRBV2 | TGTGCCAGCAGTGACGGCAGGAACTATGGCTACACCTTC | CASSDGRNYGYTF
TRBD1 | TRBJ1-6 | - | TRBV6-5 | TGTGCCAGCAGACTGGGACAGGATTCCTCACCCCTCCACTTT | CASRLGQDSSPLHF
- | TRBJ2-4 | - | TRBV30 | TGTGCCTGGACCGACTCCCCTGCCAAAAACATTCAGTACTTC | CAWTDSPAKNIQYF
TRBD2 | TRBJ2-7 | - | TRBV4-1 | TGCGCCAGCAGCCTTTCGACTAGCGGGAGCTTATACGAGCAGTACTTC | CASSLSTSGSLYEQYF
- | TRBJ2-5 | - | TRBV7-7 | TGTGCTAGCAGCCCAGGGGGGCCGAGGGAGACCCAGTACTTC | CASSPGGPRETQYF
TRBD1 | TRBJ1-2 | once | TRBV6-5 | TGTGCCAGCAGGAGACAGGGGGCTAACTATGGCTACACCTTC | CASRRQGANYGYTF
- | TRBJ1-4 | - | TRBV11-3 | TGTGCCAGCAGCTTACTAGGGCCGGGAGAAAAACTGTTTTTT | CASSLLGPGEKLFF
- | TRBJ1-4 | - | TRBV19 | TGTGCCAGTAGTCCCCATCGGGGGGGAGAGAAGGAAAAACTGTTTTTT | CASSPHRGGEKEKLFF
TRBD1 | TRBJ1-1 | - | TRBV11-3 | TGTGCCAGCAGTTCGGGACAGGGCTACATGAACACTGAAGCTTTCTTT | CASSSGQGYMNTEAFF
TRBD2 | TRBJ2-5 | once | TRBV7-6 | TGTGCCAGCAGCTATGGGGCGGGAGGTTCCCAAGAGACCCAGTACTTC | CASSYGAGGSQETQYF
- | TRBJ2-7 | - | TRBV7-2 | TGTGCCAGCAGCTTCTGGGGCAGGGCCGACTACGAGCAGTACTTC | CASSFWGRADYEQYF